Each of the 30 T cell receptor beta chains below was sequenced from the same sample in a study of blood T cells in healthy people across ages. Using a J-beta primer mix together with a sample-barcoded 5' primer, a second PCR was run for roughly 6 to 12 cycles. TCRdb called the 5' RACE reads again in MiXCR, with one record for every CDR3 protein. The sample contains approximately 850,000 distinct CDR3 sequences, roughly 44% of which appear only once. Sequenced input: blood. The source is a man aged 55 to 69 in good health.

This clonotype has just a few counts. This sequence joins TRBV7-2 and TRBJ2-1; possibly TRBD2 for D (5 bases). Germline CDR1 reads SGHTA; CDR2 reads FQGNSA. V lost 1 base and J 4 bases, leaving 11 bases between the germline ends. This CDR3 is 15 amino acids long. The CDR3 spells CASSLVRTQYNEQFF. The DNA of the CDR3 is TGTGCCAGCAGCTTAGTACGGACTCAGTACAATGAGCAGTTCTTC.

Ten or more counts support this clonotype. The chain recombines TRBV4-1 with TRBJ1-2; TRBD1 aligns across 7 bases. CDR1 and CDR2 from the germline V gene are MGHRA and YSYEKL. The CDR3 contains 13 residues. V shed 2 bases and J 9 bases; nucleotides not matched to a gene: 6. DNA for the CDR3: TGCGCCAGCAGCCAACCGGGACAGAGACGCTACACCTTC. Translation gives CASSQPGQRRYTF.

The chain joins TRBV6-1 to TRBJ2-7; 7 nucleotides line up with TRBD1. Trimming removed 6 bases from V and 2 bases from J; junction bases left unmatched: 10. Germline V gene lookup returns CDR1 MNHNS and CDR2 SASEGT. CDR3 length: 15 residues. In DNA, the CDR3 is TGTGCCAGCAGGACACAACAGGGGAATCCCTACGAGCAGTACTTC. Translated: CASRTQQGNPYEQYF.

A word on this clonotype: With a much larger clone just one base away, this may be a read error. V gene TRBV12-3 or TRBV12-4 combines with J gene TRBJ1-2; 8 nucleotides match TRBD1. The CDR3 runs 12 residues. Unmatched junction bases numbered 10, after V lost 11 bases and J lost 8 bases. The CDR3 spells CACKFRGHGYTF. DNA for the CDR3: TGTGCCTGCAAATTCAGGGGGCACGGCTACACCTTC.

J is TRBJ2-5 and V is TRBV5-1, with 8 bases that match TRBD2. CDR1 is SGHRS and CDR2 is YFSETQ in the germline V gene. The CDR3 contains 20 residues. V gave up 0 bases and J gave up 0 bases; unmatched junction bases: 16. The chain's CDR3 is CASSLGANAGGQNNQETQYF. In nucleotides, the CDR3 is TGCGCCAGCAGCTTGGGGGCTAATGCGGGGGGTCAAAACAACCAAGAGACCCAGTACTTC. The complete variable domain, with remaining parts taken from reference TRBV5-1 and TRBJ2-5, reads KAGVTQTPRYLIKTRGQQVTLSCSPISGHRSVSWYQQTPGQGLQFLFEYFSETQRNKGNFPGRFSGRQFSNSRSEMNVSTLELGDSALYLCASSLGANAGGQNNQETQYFGPGTRLLVL.

This clonotype has a handful of counts. A single base separates this from a much larger clone, so it may be a read error. V is TRBV5-6 and J is TRBJ2-7, with D hard to call. There are 11 residues in the CDR3. Germline V gene sequence: CDR1 SGHDT, CDR2 YYEEEE. Trimming removed 2 bases from V and 5 bases from J, with 5 bases in between. In nucleotides, the CDR3 is TGTGCCAGCAGCTTAGAAAACGAGCAGTACTTC. Residues: CASSLENEQYF. Full variable domain (outside the CDR3, taken from reference TRBV5-6 and TRBJ2-7): DAGVTQSPTHLIKTRGQQVTLRCSPKSGHDTVSWYQQALGQGPQFIFQYYEEEERQRGNFPDRFSGHQFPNYSSELNVNALLLGDSALYLCASSLENEQYFGPGTRLTVT.

This chain links TRBV11-2 with TRBJ2-5, with 7 bases identical to TRBD1. The J segment lost 4 bases and the V segment lost 5 bases, leaving 7 bases of the junction unmatched. The CDR3 loop spans 14 amino acids. Germline loops: CDR1 SGHAT, CDR2 FQNNGV. The CDR3 spells CASSPRDSLETQYF. The CDR3 DNA is TGTGCCAGCAGCCCCCGGGACAGTTTAGAGACCCAGTACTTC.

The CDR3 region has the DNA TGTGCCAGCAGCTTTGACAGGGGCGACGAGCAGTACTTC. This gives the protein CASSFDRGDEQYF. This chain links TRBV7-2 with TRBJ2-7, with TRBD1 matching over 8 bases. Trimming took 3 bases from V and 5 from J; bases not matched to a gene: 3. Germline-derived CDR1 and CDR2 are SGHTA and FQGNSA. The CDR3 runs 13 residues.

The chain couples TRBV7-9 to TRBJ1-1; D gene ambiguous. The V gene's germline CDR1 is SEHNR and CDR2 FQNEAQ (reference sequence). This CDR3 has 13 amino acids. V dropped 3 bases and J dropped 4 bases, with 9 bases sitting between them. The CDR3 here is CASSFEAITEAFF. CDR3 nucleotides: TGTGCCAGCAGCTTTGAGGCAATCACTGAAGCTTTCTTT.

This clonotype was picked up a small number of times. V usage is TRBV3-1 and J usage is TRBJ2-1; D gene uncertain. Germline-derived CDR1 and CDR2 are LGHDT and YNNKEL (reference sequence). The CDR3 is 14 amino acids. The V end lost 3 bases, the J end lost 10 bases, and 16 bases lay between the germline ends. CDR3 protein: CASSQSVLGSEQFF. The CDR3 DNA is TGTGCCAGCAGCCAGAGTGTCTTAGGTAGCGAGCAGTTCTTC.

The genes are TRBV6-1 and TRBJ2-5; unclear D gene. Trimming took off 10 bases at V and 4 bases at J, with 13 bases between the two ends. Germline lookup yields CDR1 MNHNS and CDR2 SASEGT. The CDR3 totals 12 residues. CDR3 in DNA: TGTGCCACGCAGGCGCCGGTAGAGACCCAGTACTTC. Protein: CATQAPVETQYF.

This clonotype was seen a single time. The chain recombines TRBV20-1 with TRBJ2-7; TRBD2 agrees at 14 bases. The J call may be wrong; the DNA end is better matched by TRBJ2-5. Germline V gives CDR1 DFQATT, CDR2 SNEGSKA (reference sequence). The CDR3 has 17 residues. As DNA, the CDR3 is TGCAGTGCTAAGCTACCCGGGACTAGCGGGGGCGGGGAGACCCAGTACTTC. The encoded protein is CSAKLPGTSGGGETQYF.

J is TRBJ2-7 and V is TRBV5-1; the D is unclear. This CDR3 spans 16 amino acids. Germline V gene sequence: CDR1 SGHRS, CDR2 YFSETQ. The V end lost 0 bases, the J end lost 2 bases, and 15 bases lay between the germline ends. Here the CDR3 reads CASSLATAIAAYEQYF. The DNA of the CDR3 is TGCGCCAGCAGCTTGGCCACGGCGATAGCCGCCTACGAGCAGTACTTC.

CDR3 in amino acids: CASSSTRDRAGDTQYF. The DNA for the CDR3 is TGTGCCAGCAGTTCGACCCGGGACAGGGCGGGAGATACGCAGTATTTT. This chain joins TRBV6-5 and TRBJ2-3, with TRBD1 matching 9 bases. The CDR3 has 16 residues. The V gene's germline CDR1 is MNHEY and CDR2 SVGAGI. After removal of 4 bases from V and 5 bases from J, the junction contained 10 bases not matched to a gene.

This chain joins TRBV7-3 and TRBJ2-6; 10 nucleotides line up with TRBD1. J gave up 2 bases and V 2 bases, and 3 bases lay outside the gene matches. Per the germline V gene, CDR1 is SGHTA and CDR2 is FQGTGA. This CDR3 is built from 17 residues. CDR3 sequence reads: CASSLVGQGTGANVLTF. As DNA, the CDR3 is TGTGCCAGCAGCTTAGTGGGACAGGGGACTGGGGCCAACGTCCTGACTTTC.

This clonotype turned up a few times. The chain carries TRBV5-6 and TRBJ2-7; a weak D match, TRBD2 (6 bases). The germline V gene encodes CDR1 SGHDT and CDR2 YYEEEE. The V and J ends lost 4 bases and 0 bases respectively, with 11 bases between them. The CDR3 has 14 amino acids. The DNA of the CDR3 is TGTGCCAGCAGCACCCGGGAGAGCTCCTACGAGCAGTACTTC. This codes for CASSTRESSYEQYF. Looking up the rest from reference TRBV5-6 and TRBJ2-7 gives the full variable domain: DAGVTQSPTHLIKTRGQQVTLRCSPKSGHDTVSWYQQALGQGPQFIFQYYEEEERQRGNFPDRFSGHQFPNYSSELNVNALLLGDSALYLCASSTRESSYEQYFGPGTRLTVT.

The V gene is TRBV7-2, the J gene TRBJ2-7; 8 bases are shared with TRBD1. The CDR3 spans 15 residues. Germline lookup yields CDR1 SGHTA and CDR2 FQGNSA. The V segment lost 6 bases and the J segment 1 base; nucleotides outside the gene matches: 8. In DNA form, the CDR3 reads TGTGCCAGCAGGTACACGACAGGGGATTCCTACGAGCAGTACTTC. Translating it yields CASRYTTGDSYEQYF.

The V gene is TRBV6-1, the J gene TRBJ2-7; D remains unclear. The CDR3 has 16 amino acids. Germline CDR1 MNHNS, CDR2 SASEGT. Trimming removed 1 base from V and 3 bases from J, with 16 bases in between. CDR3 sequence: CASSEDISSHDYEQYF. As DNA, the CDR3 is TGTGCCAGCAGTGAAGATATCTCATCACACGACTACGAGCAGTACTTC.

The chain joins TRBV5-6 to TRBJ1-2; tentatively, D is TRBD1 (6 bases). The ends were cut back, 2 bases at V and 3 bases at J, with 11 bases in the middle. The germline V gene has CDR1 SGHDT and CDR2 YYEEEE. This CDR3 has 14 residues. CDR3 in amino acids: CASSLQAGDYGYTF. DNA for the CDR3: TGTGCCAGCAGCTTACAAGCAGGGGACTATGGCTACACCTTC.

This rearrangement joins TRBV20-1 to TRBJ2-4, with 10 positions matching TRBD1. CDR1 and CDR2 from the germline V gene are DFQATT and SNEGSKA (reference sequence). CDR3 length: 13 residues. The trim removed 3 bases at V and 6 bases at J, leaving 2 bases unmatched. The CDR3 here is CSARDRGANIQYF. The CDR3 DNA follows: TGCAGTGCTAGGGACAGGGGGGCAAACATTCAGTACTTC.

The chain has TRBV9 and TRBJ2-3; D uncertain. CDR1 SGDLS and CDR2 YYNGEE come from the germline V gene. Trimming cost V 4 bases and J 4 bases, with 13 bases left between them. The CDR3 is 14 residues long. The CDR3 sequence is CASSPWGSPDTQYF. CDR3 bases: TGTGCCAGCAGCCCCTGGGGTTCGCCAGATACGCAGTATTTT.

At least ten counts were recorded for this clonotype. The rearrangement uses TRBV29-1 and TRBJ2-1, with TRBD2 as a possible D gene (6 bases). The germline V gene encodes CDR1 SQVTM and CDR2 ANQGSEA. V was shortened by 0 bases and J by 8 bases, with 20 bases between the two germline ends. The CDR3 is 16 residues long. CDR3 sequence: CSVEDQETRGSYEQFF. In nucleotides, the CDR3 is TGCAGCGTTGAAGATCAAGAGACTAGAGGTTCGTATGAGCAGTTCTTC.

This clonotype has a handful of counts. The CDR3 DNA sequence: TGTGCCAGCAGTGGACAGGGCATGAACATTCAGTACTTC. It codes for CASSGQGMNIQYF. This chain joins TRBV6-1 and TRBJ2-4; 7 bases match TRBD1. This CDR3 spans 13 amino acids. CDR1 is MNHNS and CDR2 is SASEGT in the germline V gene. The V segment lost 4 bases and the J segment 7 bases; nucleotides outside the gene matches: 4.

About this clonotype itself: One end of the junction fails to match germline, which may point to a read error. The rearrangement uses TRBV7-2 and TRBJ1-2; D gene ambiguous. Germline CDR1 reads SGHTA; CDR2 reads FQGNSA. This CDR3 comprises 12 residues. The CDR3 coding sequence is TGTGCCGGCAGCTTGCAGAACGGGGGCTACACCTTC. Protein: CAGSLQNGGYTF.

The chain joins TRBV18 to TRBJ2-7; D may be TRBD1 or TRBD2 (6 bases each). There are 13 residues in the CDR3. The germline CDR1 and CDR2 sequences are KGHSH and LQKENI. Trimming removed 3 bases at V and 5 bases at J, with 11 bases between. CDR3 sequence reads: CASSPDRLDEQYF. In DNA, the CDR3 is TGTGCCAGCTCACCGGACAGACTAGACGAGCAGTACTTC.

The V gene is TRBV5-1, the J gene TRBJ2-1, with TRBD2 matching over 9 bases. This CDR3 has 16 residues. Looked up from germline, CDR1 is SGHRS and CDR2 is YFSETQ. V gave up 0 bases and J gave up 7 bases; unmatched junction bases: 8. CDR3 region: CASSLAPTSGQNEQFF. The CDR3 nucleotides are TGCGCCAGCAGCTTGGCCCCGACTAGCGGCCAAAATGAGCAGTTCTTC.

The chain has TRBV7-9 and TRBJ2-2; D is unclear. CDR3 length: 15 amino acids. Germline V gene data show CDR1 as SEHNR and CDR2 as FQNEAQ (reference sequence). V was shortened by 3 bases and J by 6 bases, with 14 bases between the two germline ends. The CDR3 DNA is TGTGCCAGCAGCTTGTCCGGGCTCGGCGCCGGGGAGCTGTTTTTT. This sequence encodes CASSLSGLGAGELFF.

The V call is TRBV12-3 or TRBV12-4, the J call TRBJ1-5; D gene uncertain. The CDR3 contains 17 residues. Trimming cost V 3 bases and J 1 base, with 16 bases left between them. CDR3: CASSFVVGLKSNQPQHF. CDR3 sequence (DNA): TGTGCCAGCAGTTTTGTAGTCGGGCTTAAGAGCAATCAGCCCCAGCATTTT.

This clonotype came up a few times. The chain carries TRBV5-5 and TRBJ1-1; no reliable D call. The CDR3 covers 15 residues. The germline V gene encodes CDR1 SGHKS and CDR2 YYEKEE (reference sequence). Trimming pared 1 base from V and 0 bases from J, leaving 10 bases between. The DNA for the CDR3 is TGTGCCAGCAGCTTGAAACTCGCTATGAACACTGAAGCTTTCTTT. It yields the protein CASSLKLAMNTEAFF.

V gene TRBV28 combines with J gene TRBJ1-4; unclear D gene. CDR3 length equals 14 residues. Germline V gene lookup returns CDR1 MDHEN and CDR2 SYDVKM. V gave up 4 bases and J gave up 7 bases, with 13 bases separating them. CDR3 DNA: TGTGCCAGCAGTTGGACCCCAGGTAGTGAAAAACTGTTTTTT. As protein: CASSWTPGSEKLFF.